This T cell receptor (beta chain) stems from a study of shared clonotypes between healthy human individuals. Overall study findings and caveats: Richness estimates generally favored naive over memory subsets. Tissue TCR repertoires likely differ from these blood-only repertoires.

Germline CDR1 SGHNT, CDR2 YENEEA. Trimming at V came to 5 bases and at J to 3 bases, leaving 7 bases not matched to a gene. The CDR3 is 14 residues long. The authors loaded 150 to 250 ng DNA, approximately 30,000 T cell genomes, into sorted-subset replicate PCRs. Measured with immunoSEQ multiplex PCR; TCRdb has only the in-frame clones, and not every one. The sample yields some 790,000 clones, over 60% seen once. Ten or more counts support this clone. As yet, its antigen is unknown. Other DNA sequences in the sample encode the same CDR3. The specimen was memory CD4+ T cells sorted from blood. Subset defined: CD45RA-negative fraction. The rearrangement uses TRBV11-3 and TRBJ2-7; 7 positions match TRBD1. The sequence was collected from a woman aged 25-40 years in good health. CDR3 loop: CASSPRQGSYEQYF. In nucleotides, the CDR3 is TGTGCCAGCAGCCCTAGACAGGGTAGCTACGAGCAGTACTTC.